Listed below are T cell receptor beta chains from one sample, sequenced in a study of blood T cell repertoires in COVID-19. Sequencing used immunoSEQ multiplex PCR; TCRdb keeps in-frame clones, though not all of them. The top ten hold around 1.3% of the sample, which has around 200,000 clones, 75% to 85% seen once. Sequencing input: peripheral blood. Receptor source: a woman aged 25 to 39 with COVID-19, enrolled during active disease. The CDR3 runs from the conserved cysteine through the conserved F or W. The D gene is left open where the match is weak. Some rows have no size entry. The others give once, few or many, or a class for an expanded clone.

j_gene: TRBJ2-5
abundance: once
d_gene: TRBD1
v_gene: TRBV5-1
CDR3aa: CASSWRTGGEETQYF
CDR3nt: TGCGCCAGCAGCTGGAGAACAGGGGGCGAAGAGACCCAGTACTTC

j_gene: TRBJ2-1
abundance: .
d_gene: .
v_gene: TRBV20-1
CDR3aa: CSASSMSSYNEQFF
CDR3nt: TGCAGTGCTAGTTCTATGAGCTCCTACAATGAGCAGTTCTTC

j_gene: TRBJ1-1
abundance: .
d_gene: .
v_gene: TRBV5-1
CDR3aa: CASRNQGNTEAFF
CDR3nt: TGCGCCAGCAGAAATCAGGGTAACACTGAAGCTTTCTTT

j_gene: TRBJ2-7
abundance: .
d_gene: TRBD1
v_gene: TRBV27
CDR3aa: CASSPGQGASYEQYF
CDR3nt: TGTGCCAGCAGTCCCGGACAGGGGGCGTCCTACGAGCAGTACTTC

j_gene: TRBJ1-1
abundance: once
d_gene: .
v_gene: TRBV20-1
CDR3aa: CSVKWGQGAFF
CDR3nt: TGCAGTGTCAAGTGGGGCCAGGGCGCTTTCTTT

j_gene: TRBJ2-6
abundance: .
d_gene: .
v_gene: TRBV6-4
CDR3aa: CASSDGGFGANVLTF
CDR3nt: TGTGCCAGCAGTGACGGGGGGTTCGGGGCCAACGTCCTGACTTTC

j_gene: TRBJ2-3
abundance: few
d_gene: TRBD2
v_gene: TRBV18
CDR3aa: CASSPRPGGAGTDTQYF
CDR3nt: TGTGCCAGCTCACCACGGCCCGGGGGGGCGGGCACAGATACGCAGTATTTT

j_gene: TRBJ2-7
abundance: .
d_gene: TRBD2
v_gene: TRBV7-8
CDR3aa: CASSPTSGVYEQYF
CDR3nt: TGTGCCAGCAGCCCGACTAGCGGGGTCTACGAGCAGTACTTC

j_gene: TRBJ2-5
abundance: .
d_gene: .
v_gene: TRBV10-3
CDR3aa: CAISSEETQYF
CDR3nt: TGTGCCATCAGTTCCGAAGAGACCCAGTACTTC

j_gene: TRBJ2-7
abundance: .
d_gene: TRBD2
v_gene: TRBV5-1
CDR3aa: CASSPSPLGGVLSEQYF
CDR3nt: TGCGCCAGCAGCCCATCCCCTCTGGGAGGGGTATTGAGCGAGCAGTACTTC

j_gene: TRBJ2-3
abundance: .
d_gene: TRBD1
v_gene: TRBV5-1
CDR3aa: CATQSGDRGRTDTQYF
CDR3nt: TGCGCCACCCAATCCGGGGACAGGGGGCGGACAGATACGCAGTATTTT

j_gene: TRBJ2-1
abundance: once
d_gene: TRBD1
v_gene: TRBV19
CDR3aa: CASSRTGTGNEQFF
CDR3nt: TGTGCCAGTTCGCGGACAGGTACTGGAAATGAGCAGTTCTTC

j_gene: TRBJ2-3
abundance: .
d_gene: .
v_gene: TRBV7-2
CDR3aa: CASSFPGTDTQYF
CDR3nt: TGTGCCAGCAGCTTTCCGGGCACAGATACGCAGTATTTT

j_gene: TRBJ2-1
abundance: once
d_gene: TRBD2
v_gene: TRBV25-1
CDR3aa: CASRLAGGTGYNEQFF
CDR3nt: TGTGCCAGCAGACTAGCGGGAGGGACGGGTTACAATGAGCAGTTCTTC

j_gene: TRBJ2-5
abundance: few
d_gene: .
v_gene: TRBV18
CDR3aa: CASSPELETQYF
CDR3nt: TGTGCCAGCTCACCAGAGCTAGAGACCCAGTACTTC

j_gene: TRBJ2-3
abundance: .
d_gene: .
v_gene: TRBV27
CDR3aa: CASSLSGLTGDTQYF
CDR3nt: TGTGCCAGCAGTTTATCTGGACTCACCGGAGATACGCAGTATTTT

j_gene: TRBJ2-7
abundance: .
d_gene: .
v_gene: TRBV7-9
CDR3aa: CASSSRDVPSEQYF
CDR3nt: TGTGCCAGCAGCTCGCGGGATGTGCCCAGCGAGCAGTACTTC

j_gene: TRBJ2-5
abundance: .
d_gene: TRBD2
v_gene: TRBV30
CDR3aa: CAWSAASGFQETQYF
CDR3nt: TGTGCCTGGAGCGCGGCTAGCGGGTTTCAAGAGACCCAGTACTTC

j_gene: TRBJ2-2
abundance: once
d_gene: TRBD1
v_gene: TRBV6-5
CDR3aa: CASSYETGTNTGELFF
CDR3nt: TGTGCCAGCAGTTACGAGACAGGGACGAACACCGGGGAGCTGTTTTTT

j_gene: TRBJ2-2
abundance: .
d_gene: .
v_gene: TRBV7-3
CDR3aa: CASRQGSNTGELFF
CDR3nt: TGTGCCAGCAGGCAGGGGTCGAACACCGGGGAGCTGTTTTTT

j_gene: TRBJ1-5
abundance: .
d_gene: .
v_gene: TRBV2
CDR3aa: CASSGDLIQPQHF
CDR3nt: TGTGCCAGCAGTGGGGACTTAATTCAGCCCCAGCATTTT

j_gene: TRBJ1-5
abundance: few
d_gene: .
v_gene: TRBV7-6
CDR3aa: CASSLGGAANQPQHF
CDR3nt: TGTGCCAGCAGCTTAGGTGGAGCAGCCAATCAGCCCCAGCATTTT

j_gene: TRBJ1-1
abundance: .
d_gene: .
v_gene: TRBV27
CDR3aa: CASSLYRAGTEAFF
CDR3nt: TGTGCCAGCAGTTTATACAGGGCGGGCACTGAAGCTTTCTTT

j_gene: TRBJ2-1
abundance: .
d_gene: .
v_gene: TRBV5-1
CDR3aa: CASRSLDRDYNEQFF
CDR3nt: TGCGCCAGCAGATCTTTGGACCGGGACTACAATGAGCAGTTCTTC

j_gene: TRBJ1-1
abundance: .
d_gene: .
v_gene: TRBV5-6
CDR3aa: CASSFRLVKDRLNTEAFF
CDR3nt: TGTGCCAGCAGCTTTCGTCTTGTCAAAGACAGACTGAACACTGAAGCTTTCTTT

j_gene: TRBJ2-1
abundance: .
d_gene: .
v_gene: TRBV7-2
CDR3aa: CASSLELRVKYNEQFF
CDR3nt: TGTGCCAGCAGCTTAGAACTCCGGGTTAAGTACAATGAGCAGTTCTTC

j_gene: TRBJ2-5
abundance: .
d_gene: .
v_gene: TRBV7-2
CDR3aa: CASSLAVGRAETQYF
CDR3nt: TGTGCCAGCAGCTTAGCGGTCGGCAGGGCAGAGACCCAGTACTTC

j_gene: TRBJ2-7
abundance: few
d_gene: .
v_gene: TRBV21-1
CDR3aa: CASSNCRYEQYF
CDR3nt: TGTGCCAGCAGCAACTGCAGGTACGAGCAGTACTTC

j_gene: TRBJ1-1
abundance: .
d_gene: .
v_gene: TRBV7-2
CDR3aa: CASSWATEAFF
CDR3nt: TGTGCCAGCAGTTGGGCCACTGAAGCTTTCTTT

j_gene: TRBJ2-7
abundance: .
d_gene: .
v_gene: TRBV27
CDR3aa: CASSSEISYEQYF
CDR3nt: TGTGCCAGCAGTTCAGAAATCTCCTACGAGCAGTACTTC

j_gene: TRBJ2-1
abundance: .
d_gene: .
v_gene: TRBV7-9
CDR3aa: CASSPSGGEQFF
CDR3nt: TGTGCCAGCAGCCCAAGTGGCGGTGAGCAGTTCTTC

j_gene: TRBJ1-1
abundance: .
d_gene: TRBD1
v_gene: TRBV9
CDR3aa: CASSATPGGHLLNTEAFF
CDR3nt: TGTGCCAGCAGCGCAACCCCAGGGGGCCACTTATTGAACACTGAAGCTTTCTTT

j_gene: TRBJ2-5
abundance: .
d_gene: .
v_gene: TRBV28
CDR3aa: CASSRPGLSLETQYF
CDR3nt: TGTGCCAGCAGTCGACCGGGACTCTCATTGGAGACCCAGTACTTC

j_gene: TRBJ1-6
abundance: .
d_gene: .
v_gene: TRBV4-1
CDR3aa: CASSHHLWDMWEPSPLHF
CDR3nt: TGCGCCAGCAGCCATCACCTTTGGGACATGTGGGAACCCTCACCCCTCCACTTT

j_gene: TRBJ2-7
abundance: .
d_gene: .
v_gene: TRBV5-1
CDR3aa: CASSLISQDDEQYF
CDR3nt: TGCGCCAGCAGCCTCATTTCACAGGACGACGAGCAGTACTTC

j_gene: TRBJ2-7
abundance: .
d_gene: TRBD1
v_gene: TRBV19
CDR3aa: CASSSRDRSEQYF
CDR3nt: TGTGCCAGTAGTTCGAGGGACAGGTCCGAGCAGTACTTC